The clone carrying this T cell receptor beta chain has a single count. Repertoires were generated with immunoSEQ multiplex PCR, while TCRdb's copy carries only in-frame clones and drops some. The data show 130,000 or so clones, 87% seen once. This specimen comes from a study of control samples from healthy donors and cancer patients. This CDR3 comprises 14 residues. Germline values: CDR1 SGHVS, CDR2 FQNEAQ. V was shortened by 5 bases and J by 3 bases, with 13 bases between the two germline ends. The rearrangement links TRBV7-8 to TRBJ2-5, with D perhaps matching TRBD2 (7 bases). The source material was blood. The sequence derives from a man aged 55 to 69 in good health. CDR3 region: CASSRGASKETQYF. The CDR3 DNA follows: TGTGCCAGCAGCCGGGGGGCTAGCAAAGAGACCCAGTACTTC.